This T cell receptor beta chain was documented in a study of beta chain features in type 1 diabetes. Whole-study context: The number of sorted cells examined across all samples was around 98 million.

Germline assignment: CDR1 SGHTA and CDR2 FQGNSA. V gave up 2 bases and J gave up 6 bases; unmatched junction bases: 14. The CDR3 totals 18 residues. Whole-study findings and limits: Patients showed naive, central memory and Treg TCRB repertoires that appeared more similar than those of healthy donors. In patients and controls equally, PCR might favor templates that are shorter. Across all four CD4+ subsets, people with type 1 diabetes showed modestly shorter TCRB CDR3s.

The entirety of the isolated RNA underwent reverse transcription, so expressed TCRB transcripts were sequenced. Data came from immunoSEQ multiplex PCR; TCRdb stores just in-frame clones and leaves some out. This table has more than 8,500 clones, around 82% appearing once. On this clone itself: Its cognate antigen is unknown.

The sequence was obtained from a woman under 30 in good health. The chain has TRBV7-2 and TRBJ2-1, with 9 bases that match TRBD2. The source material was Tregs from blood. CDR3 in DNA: TGTGCCAGCAGCTTATATCTCTCTGCGGGACTAGCACGCAATGAGCAGTTCTTC. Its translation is CASSLYLSAGLARNEQFF.